This T cell receptor (beta chain) is from a study of CD8 T cells in Susac syndrome. Notes on the study in general: The study recognized that its TCR sequencing and HLA analysis covered a relatively small number of individuals.

With random hexamers, reverse transcription was performed on about 0.5 to 1 ug of RNA. TCRdb re-called the immunoSEQ multiplex PCR reads through MiXCR, storing one row per CDR3 protein. The table lists 150,000 to 200,000 distinct CDR3 sequences, around 93% of them singletons, with over 0.08% in the top ten. In regard to this clonotype: Its antigen is undetermined.

Germline values: CDR1 MNHEY, CDR2 SVGEGT. This CDR3 region has 15 residues. Trimming took 8 bases from V and 6 from J, leaving 23 bases between them. The genes are TRBV6-2 or TRBV6-3 and TRBJ2-7; the D gene is possibly TRBD1 (6 bases). This clonotype was sampled from a human donor with multiple sclerosis. Sequencing was done on a sample of CD4+ T cells from PBMCs. The DNA of the CDR3 is TGTGCCAGCCACCCCGGGACAAGTAGACGGCGCGAGCAGTACTTC. Amino acids: CASHPGTSRRREQYF.